Shown below are 8 T cell receptor beta chains from a single sample sequenced in a study of Graves' ophthalmopathy and Graves' hyperthyroidism. The sequenced template was RNA, covering the TCR beta CDR3 region. The library came from an HTBI-primed first-round RT-PCR and a second-round multiplex PCR. MiXCR, run by TCRdb on the multiplex PCR reads, gives a single entry per CDR3 protein. The sample consists of hundreds of thousands of distinct CDR3 sequences, 22% of them appearing once. Sequences were obtained from peripheral blood. The receptors were gathered from a woman aged 18-29 years with stable Graves' hyperthyroidism. Some clones in this sample may be carry-over from other donors' samples.

A remark on this clonotype: A much larger clone differs from this one at a single base, so this may be a read error. The chain combines TRBV2 with TRBJ2-3, with 9 bases fitting TRBD2. The germline gives CDR1 SNHLY, CDR2 FYNNEI. V dropped 6 bases and J dropped 2; count of bases not matched to a gene: 3. The CDR3 has 14 residues. Here the CDR3 DNA reads TGTGCCAGCAGATTAGCGGGAGCCACAGATACGCAGTATTTT. This codes for CASRLAGATDTQYF.

V and J are TRBV5-1 and TRBJ1-1; D might be TRBD1 (5 bases). From germline, CDR1 is SGHRS and CDR2 YFSETQ. V lost 0 bases to trimming and J lost 1 base, with 13 bases between them. This CDR3 has 16 residues. CDR3 residues: CASSLEGAPSNTEAFF. Written as DNA, the CDR3 is TGCGCCAGCAGCTTGGAAGGGGCGCCTTCGAACACTGAAGCTTTCTTT.

Notes on this clonotype: Since a much larger clone is just one base distant, this may be a read error. The chain links TRBV6-1 to TRBJ1-2; tentative D call: TRBD1 (6 bases). Germline values: CDR1 MNHNS, CDR2 SASEGT. Trimming took off 4 bases at V and 6 bases at J, with 15 bases between the two ends. The CDR3 has 14 amino acids. The CDR3 coding sequence is TGTGCCAGCAGTGGATATCTGGGGGCCAATGGCTACACCTTC. Residues: CASSGYLGANGYTF.

V usage is TRBV6-5 and J usage is TRBJ2-7; 7 positions agree with TRBD2. J lost 9 bases, V lost 4 bases, and 9 bases had no gene match. This CDR3 contains 13 residues. CDR1 is MNHEY, CDR2 SVGAGI, per germline. CDR3 coding DNA: TGTGCCAGCAGTTGGGGGGAGGGCCAATTGCAGTACTTC. It specifies CASSWGEGQLQYF.

Ten or more counts support this clonotype. The J gene is TRBJ2-7, the V gene TRBV2; 9 bases line up with TRBD1. In germline, CDR1 is SNHLY, CDR2 FYNNEI. V was clipped by 6 bases and J by 6 bases; unmatched bases: 9. The CDR3 is 14 amino acids. This CDR3 reads CASRSPGTGFEQYF. The DNA for the CDR3 is TGTGCCAGCAGGAGCCCCGGGACAGGGTTCGAGCAGTACTTC.

This clonotype was picked up many times. The chain links TRBV6-1 to TRBJ2-7; 9 bases match TRBD1. The length of the CDR3 is 13 residues. Per the germline V gene, CDR1 is MNHNS and CDR2 is SASEGT. Trimming at V came to 6 bases and at J to 6 bases, leaving 6 bases not matched to a gene. The CDR3 reads CASRQGAVGEQYF. DNA of the CDR3: TGTGCCAGCAGACAGGGGGCAGTAGGCGAGCAGTACTTC.

This clonotype was seen many times. The chain employs TRBV6-1 and TRBJ2-7; D ambiguous. Between the trimmed V and J ends, which lost 8 bases and 0 bases, there was a span of 14 bases. Germline values: CDR1 MNHNS, CDR2 SASEGT. The CDR3 length is 14 residues. CDR3 protein: CASFDTLGSYEQYF. The CDR3 DNA is TGTGCCAGCTTCGACACCCTCGGCTCCTACGAGCAGTACTTC.

This clonotype was counted ten times or more. The chain joins TRBV11-2 to TRBJ2-5, with D unclear. V was clipped by 0 bases and J by 4 bases, with 6 bases between them. This CDR3 contains 13 residues. Per the germline V gene, CDR1 is SGHAT and CDR2 is FQNNGV. The CDR3 sequence is CASSLEVPETQYF. The CDR3 nucleotides read TGTGCCAGCAGCTTAGAGGTGCCAGAGACCCAGTACTTC.